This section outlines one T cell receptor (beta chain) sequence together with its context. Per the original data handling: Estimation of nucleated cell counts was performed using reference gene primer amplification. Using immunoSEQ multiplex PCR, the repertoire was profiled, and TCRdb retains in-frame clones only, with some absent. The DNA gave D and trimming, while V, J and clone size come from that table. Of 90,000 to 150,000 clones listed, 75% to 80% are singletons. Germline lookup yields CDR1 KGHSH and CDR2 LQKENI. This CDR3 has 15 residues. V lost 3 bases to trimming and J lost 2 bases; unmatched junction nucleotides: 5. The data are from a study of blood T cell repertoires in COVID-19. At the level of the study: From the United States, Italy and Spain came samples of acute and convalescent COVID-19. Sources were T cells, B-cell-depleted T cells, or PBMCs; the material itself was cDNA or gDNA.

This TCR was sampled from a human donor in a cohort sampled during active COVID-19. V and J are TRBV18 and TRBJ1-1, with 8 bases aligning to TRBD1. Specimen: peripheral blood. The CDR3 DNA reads TGTGCCAGCTCACCCTCGACAGGGGACAACACTGAAGCTTTCTTT. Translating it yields CASSPSTGDNTEAFF.